The clone carrying this T cell receptor (beta chain) was observed a handful of times. V was pared by 6 bases and J by 4 bases, with 3 bases of the junction left unmatched. CDR3 length: 13 residues. Per the germline V gene, CDR1 is MNHEY and CDR2 is SVGAGI. The repertoire was sequenced with immunoSEQ multiplex PCR; TCRdb's copy has only in-frame clones and lacks some. The sample consists of 15,000 to 25,000 clones, 83% of them appearing once. Documented time point: cycle 4 day 1 (C4D1), after 5 to 7 weeks of nivolumab. Following autologous stem cell transplantation, relapse occurred in every patient, and exposure to brentuximab vedotin varied. It was by magnetic negative selection that CD4+ T cells were purified from thawed PBMCs. This specimen comes from a study of PD-1 blockade in classical Hodgkin lymphoma.

The input for sequencing was CD4+ T cells from blood, taken before the fourth cycle of nivolumab. The receptor comes from a human donor with classical Hodgkin lymphoma. The chain carries TRBV6-5 and TRBJ2-3; 8 nucleotides align to TRBD1. CDR3 sequence: CASRQTGADTQYF. As DNA, the CDR3 is TGTGCCAGCAGACAGACAGGGGCAGATACGCAGTATTTT.